The subject of this entry is one T cell receptor beta chain. Its target is unknown. The CDR3 runs to 14 residues. V was cut by 3 bases and J by 4 bases, with 10 bases left in between. Per the germline V gene, CDR1 is PRHDT and CDR2 is FYEKMQ (reference sequence). Sequencing was performed with immunoSEQ multiplex PCR; in TCRdb, only in-frame clones are kept and a portion is missing. Here the sample spans about 660,000 clones, about 74% being singletons. The data were obtained in a study of shared clonotypes between healthy human individuals. General observations from the study: Clonotypes that were shared across a few donors made up around 5.5% of naive CD4 clonotypes.

The TCR sequence derives from a woman in her twenties or thirties in good health. The chain combines TRBV13 with TRBJ2-1; D might be TRBD2 (5 bases). Sequencing used memory CD4+ T cells sorted from blood. The subset is: CD45RA-negative fraction. The CDR3, as DNA: TGTGCCAGCAGCTTTGGACTTCCTTACAATGAGCAGTTCTTC. Amino acid sequence: CASSFGLPYNEQFF.